This is a list of T cell receptor beta chains from one sample in a study of blood T cell repertoires in COVID-19. Using immunoSEQ multiplex PCR, the repertoire was profiled, and TCRdb retains in-frame clones only, with some absent. The sample has tens of thousands of clones; roughly 81% are singletons. The sequenced material came from peripheral blood. Receptors originate from a man of 80 years or more with COVID-19, enrolled during active disease. The conserved cysteine and the conserved F or W are not part of the CDR3 here.

V gene | CDR3 protein
TRBV5-4 | ASSFRVAGVNEQF
TRBV30 | AWSREGPSRGAKNIQY
TRBV28 | ASSSHRGTQY
TRBV7-9 | ASSLTYGNTIY
TRBV4-2 | ASSLQGAKQPQH
TRBV5-6 | ASSLAGGYGYT
TRBV4-3 | ASSQEGASNQPQH
TRBV6-7 | ASSYTIGAFPGDNQPQH
TRBV30 | AWTSAGSRKY
TRBV30 | AWSVPRTSREETQY
TRBV3-1/TRBV3-2 | ASSHPGQGAGEQF
TRBV19 | ASRRAGTSASWELF
TRBV7-2 | ASSLTGKETQY
TRBV6-5 | ASSYSRAIREKLF
TRBV7-8 | ASSRVQGAHTEAF
TRBV11-2 | ASSPSRGGVEQY
TRBV7-6 | ASSPTGTGLTGELF
TRBV2 | ASSEGGASRAF
TRBV5-1 | ASSLAVAYEQY
TRBV19 | ASSQLGQGLETQY
TRBV28 | ASSYRTGSGNTIY
TRBV20-1 | SAAPGYEQF
TRBV19 | ASTALQGSVLT
TRBV15 | ATSRGQGAEETQY
TRBV3-1/TRBV3-2 | ASSQAGYNEQF
TRBV11-3 | ASSSTGAGGYNEQF
TRBV5-6 | ASSLVENEKLF
TRBV7-2 | ASSPDRDHGYT
TRBV11-2 | ASSITTGGGNTEAF
TRBV27 | ASSLADRGYGYT
TRBV7-6 | ASSSLGSRNSPLH
TRBV19 | ASSMGGFDQPQH
TRBV7-3 | ASSVGVGNTIY
TRBV19 | ASSKQLYGYT
TRBV2 | AGQTGASYGYT
TRBV30 | AWSPASVDYNEQF
TRBV24-1 | ATSDVTEQETQY
TRBV19 | ASKKDGRGYGYT
TRBV15 | ATSRGQGRNNEKLF
TRBV5-1 | ASSSRTDEKLF
TRBV6-2/TRBV6-3 | ASSSSSATGELF
TRBV29-1 | SVDEQRNYGYT
TRBV21-1 | ASSSLENEQY
TRBV5-1 | ASSLGGNYGYT
TRBV18 | ASSLRDRDNSPLH
TRBV3-1/TRBV3-2 | ASSQRLYSTDTQY
TRBV6-5 | ASSFNRDQPQH
TRBV7-2 | ASSLGMAGQGALGGYT
TRBV28 | ASSSRWRNEQF
TRBV6-1 | ASSEVGALKLF
TRBV6-2/TRBV6-3 | ASSLAWNTEAF
TRBV7-8 | ASSFIGGTEAF
TRBV5-1 | ASSLYVRDNSNQPQH
TRBV10-2 | ASLRARENTEAF
TRBV12-3/TRBV12-4 | ASSRTANTEAF
TRBV7-7 | ASSLGTGKYNEQF
TRBV2 | ASSTGIYNSPLH
TRBV5-6 | ASSFTGRKETQY